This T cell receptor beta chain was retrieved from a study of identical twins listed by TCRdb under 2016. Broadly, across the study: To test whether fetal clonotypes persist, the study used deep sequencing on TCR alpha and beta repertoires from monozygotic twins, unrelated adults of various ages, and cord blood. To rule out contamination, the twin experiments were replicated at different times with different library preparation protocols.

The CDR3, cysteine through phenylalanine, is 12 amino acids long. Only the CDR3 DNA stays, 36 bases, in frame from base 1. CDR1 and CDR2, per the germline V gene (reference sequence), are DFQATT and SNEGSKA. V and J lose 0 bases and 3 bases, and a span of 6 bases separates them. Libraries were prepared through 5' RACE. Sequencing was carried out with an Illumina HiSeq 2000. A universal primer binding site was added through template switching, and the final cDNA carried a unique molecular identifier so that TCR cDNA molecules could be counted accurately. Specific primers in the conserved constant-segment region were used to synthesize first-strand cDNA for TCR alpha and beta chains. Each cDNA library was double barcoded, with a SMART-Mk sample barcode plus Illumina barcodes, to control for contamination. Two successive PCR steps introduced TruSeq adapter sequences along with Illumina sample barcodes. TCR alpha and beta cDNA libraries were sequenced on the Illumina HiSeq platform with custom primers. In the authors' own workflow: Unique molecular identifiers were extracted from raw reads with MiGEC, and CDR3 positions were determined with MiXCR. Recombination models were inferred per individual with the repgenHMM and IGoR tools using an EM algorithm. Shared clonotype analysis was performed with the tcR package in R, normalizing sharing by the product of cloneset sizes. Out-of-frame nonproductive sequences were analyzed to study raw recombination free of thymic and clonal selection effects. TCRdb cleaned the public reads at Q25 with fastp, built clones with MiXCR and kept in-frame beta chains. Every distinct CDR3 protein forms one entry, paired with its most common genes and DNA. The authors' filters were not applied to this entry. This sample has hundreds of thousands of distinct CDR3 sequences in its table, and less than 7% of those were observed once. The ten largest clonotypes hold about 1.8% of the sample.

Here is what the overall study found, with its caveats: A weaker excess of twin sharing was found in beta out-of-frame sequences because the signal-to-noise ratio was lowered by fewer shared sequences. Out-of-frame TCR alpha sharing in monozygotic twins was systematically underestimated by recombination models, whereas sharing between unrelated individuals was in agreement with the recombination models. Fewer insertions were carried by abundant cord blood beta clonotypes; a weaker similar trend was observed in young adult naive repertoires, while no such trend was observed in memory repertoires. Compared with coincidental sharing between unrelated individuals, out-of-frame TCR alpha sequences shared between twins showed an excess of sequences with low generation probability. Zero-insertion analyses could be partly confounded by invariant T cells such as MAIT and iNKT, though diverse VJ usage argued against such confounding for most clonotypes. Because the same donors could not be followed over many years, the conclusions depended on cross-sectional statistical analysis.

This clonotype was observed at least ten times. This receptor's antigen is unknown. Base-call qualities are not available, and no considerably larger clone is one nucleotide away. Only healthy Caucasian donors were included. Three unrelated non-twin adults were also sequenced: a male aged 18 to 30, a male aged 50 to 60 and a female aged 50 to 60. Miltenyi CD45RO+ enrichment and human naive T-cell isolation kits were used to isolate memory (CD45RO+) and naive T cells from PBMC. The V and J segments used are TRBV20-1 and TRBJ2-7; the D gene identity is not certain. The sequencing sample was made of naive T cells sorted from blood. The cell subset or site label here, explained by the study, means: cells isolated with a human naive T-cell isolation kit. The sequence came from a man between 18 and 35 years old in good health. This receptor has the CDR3 CSARDPSYEQYF. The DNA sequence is TGCAGTGCTAGAGATCCCAGCTACGAGCAGTACTTC.